The text below deals with one T cell receptor beta chain. CDR3 length: 14 amino acids. V was clipped by 4 bases and J by 3 bases; unmatched bases: 9. Germline CDR1 reads SQVTM; CDR2 reads ANQGSEA. Assay used: immunoSEQ multiplex PCR; TCRdb lists only in-frame clones, some missing. The sample yields 55,000 to 65,000 clones, around nine tenths seen once. The data originate from a study of T cell changes during pregnancy in multiple sclerosis. The source was peripheral blood, collected in the first trimester of pregnancy. The source of this sequence is a female donor in good health, enrolled as a control in a pregnancy study. The rearrangement links TRBV29-1 to TRBJ2-7, with 7 bases fitting TRBD1. The CDR3 coding sequence is TGCAGCGTTGGGTGGACAGGTGGTAACTACGAGCAGTACTTC. It is translated as CSVGWTGGNYEQYF.